The 14 T cell receptor beta chains below come from one sample, sequenced in a study of blood T cell repertoires in COVID-19. Measured with immunoSEQ multiplex PCR; TCRdb has only the in-frame clones, and not every one. The sample consists of about 430,000 clones, approximately 90% of them appearing once. Sequencing used PBMCs or T cells enriched from blood (not recorded which). These receptors originate from a man under 40 who had recovered from COVID-19.

The chain has TRBV10-2 and TRBJ2-6; no definite D call. The CDR3 runs 13 residues. Germline V gene data show CDR1 as WSHSY and CDR2 as SAAADI. V was cut by 6 bases and J by 1 base, with 4 bases left in between. In DNA, the CDR3 is TGCGCCAGCAGCCTATCTGGGGCCAACGTCCTGACTTTC. Amino acid sequence: CASSLSGANVLTF.

This clone has only a few counts. The chain combines TRBV3-1 (or the pseudogene TRBV3-2) with TRBJ1-1, with TRBD1 identical over 9 bases. Trimming at V came to 0 bases and at J to 10 bases, leaving 3 bases not matched to a gene. There are 13 residues in the CDR3. In germline, CDR1 is LGHDT, CDR2 YNNKEL (reference sequence). The CDR3: CASSQDATGGAFF. The DNA of the CDR3 is TGTGCCAGCAGCCAAGACGCGACAGGGGGAGCTTTCTTT.

This clone was seen just once. The V and J genes are TRBV5-4 and TRBJ2-7, with 12 bases aligning to TRBD2. The CDR3 runs to 14 residues. The germline CDR1 and CDR2 sequences are SGHNT and YYREEE (reference sequence). V dropped 4 bases and J dropped 4; count of bases not matched to a gene: 3. CDR3 loop: CASSNGLAGYEQYF. In DNA form, the CDR3 reads TGTGCCAGCAGCAATGGACTAGCGGGATACGAGCAGTACTTC.

J is TRBJ1-3 and V is TRBV7-2; perhaps TRBD1 as D (6 bases). V was shortened by 5 bases and J by 0 bases, with 11 bases between the two germline ends. Germline CDR1 SGHTA, CDR2 FQGNSA. CDR3 length: 15 amino acids. CDR3 nucleotides: TGTGCCAGCAGCCCGGACAGAGTCTCTGGAAACACCATATATTTT. Protein product: CASSPDRVSGNTIYF.

The chain employs TRBV4-1 and TRBJ1-2; 7 nucleotides align to TRBD1. This CDR3 comprises 14 residues. With V trimmed by 1 base and J by 5 bases, 4 bases remained unmatched. Germline V lookup: CDR1 MGHRA, CDR2 YSYEKL. The CDR3 DNA reads as TGCGCCAGCAGCCAAGGTGGCAGGGGGTATGGCTACACCTTC. As protein: CASSQGGRGYGYTF.

The gene calls are TRBV15 and TRBJ2-1; no reliable D call. V was cut by 0 bases and J by 12 bases, with 15 bases left in between. CDR1 and CDR2 from the germline V gene are LNHNV and YYDKDF (reference sequence). CDR3 length: 14 residues. CDR3 in amino acids: CATSRDLDWFTQFF. The CDR3 DNA is TGTGCCACCAGCAGAGATCTCGACTGGTTTACGCAGTTCTTC. Full variable domain (outside the CDR3, taken from reference TRBV15 and TRBJ2-1): DAMVIQNPRYQVTQFGKPVTLSCSQTLNHNVMYWYQQKSSQAPKLLFHYYDKDFNNEADTPDNFQSRRPNTSFCFLDIRSPGLGDTAMYLCATSRDLDWFTQFFGPGTRLTVL.

V usage is TRBV12-5 and J usage is TRBJ2-1; D remains unclear. Trimming pared 0 bases from V and 13 bases from J, leaving 7 bases between. Germline V gene lookup returns CDR1 LGHNT and CDR2 FRNRAP. The CDR3 is 11 amino acids. CDR3 region: CASGLVPFQFF. In nucleotides, the CDR3 is TGTGCTAGTGGTTTGGTCCCGTTTCAGTTCTTC.

This chain connects TRBV18 to TRBJ1-3; D not resolved. V gave up 3 bases and J gave up 0 bases, with 9 bases separating them. Looked up from germline, CDR1 is KGHSH and CDR2 is LQKENI. The CDR3 extends over 15 amino acids. The CDR3 nucleotides are TGTGCCAGCTCACCCCCCCGGGACTCTGGAAACACCATATATTTT. It codes for CASSPPRDSGNTIYF.

This chain links TRBV5-5 with TRBJ1-5, with TRBD1 matching 7 bases. Germline CDR1 reads SGHKS; CDR2 reads YYEKEE (reference sequence). The length of the CDR3 is 15 residues. Losses at the gene ends were 4 bases for V and 4 bases for J; bases not matched to a gene: 8. The chain's CDR3 is CASSETGQWNQPQHF. Here the CDR3 DNA reads TGTGCCAGCAGCGAGACGGGACAGTGGAATCAGCCCCAGCATTTT.

The table lists this clone with a count of one. V is TRBV2 and J is TRBJ1-2, with D unclear. The CDR3 runs 13 residues. V lost 5 bases to trimming and J lost 4 bases, with 11 bases between them. Germline V gene sequence: CDR1 SNHLY, CDR2 FYNNEI. The CDR3 spells CASSQDTLYGYTF. The DNA for the CDR3 is TGTGCCAGCAGTCAAGACACCCTCTATGGCTACACCTTC.

This rearrangement joins TRBV30 to TRBJ1-4, with D unresolved. The CDR3 loop spans 14 amino acids. Trimming took off 0 bases at V and 8 bases at J, with 13 bases between the two ends. CDR1 and CDR2 from the germline V gene are GTSNPN and SVGIG (reference sequence). CDR3 amino acids: CAWSVEGFGEKLFF. The CDR3 DNA reads TGTGCCTGGAGTGTGGAGGGTTTTGGGGAAAAACTGTTTTTT.

The chain joins TRBV28 to TRBJ1-3; unclear D gene. There are 15 residues in the CDR3. The ends were cut back, 3 bases at V and 0 bases at J, with 9 bases in the middle. From germline, CDR1 is MDHEN and CDR2 SYDVKM. This CDR3 reads CASSLVISSGNTIYF. As DNA, the CDR3 is TGTGCCAGCAGTTTGGTCATTAGCTCTGGAAACACCATATATTTT.

This sequence joins TRBV19 and TRBJ1-3; D not resolved. The ends were cut back, 5 bases at V and 0 bases at J, with 8 bases in the middle. Germline assignment: CDR1 LNHDA and CDR2 SQIVND (reference sequence). This CDR3 contains 14 residues. This CDR3 reads CASSQDYSGNTIYF. The CDR3, as DNA: TGTGCCAGTAGTCAGGACTACTCTGGAAACACCATATATTTT.

This rearrangement joins TRBV16 to TRBJ2-7; 10 positions match TRBD2. The CDR3 is 16 residues long. The germline CDR1 and CDR2 sequences are KGHSY and FQNENV. V was pared by 4 bases and J by 2 bases, with 8 bases of the junction left unmatched. CDR3 DNA sequence: TGTGCCAGCAGCCTAGGTAGCGGGAGGCCACCCTACGAGCAGTACTTC. This codes for CASSLGSGRPPYEQYF.